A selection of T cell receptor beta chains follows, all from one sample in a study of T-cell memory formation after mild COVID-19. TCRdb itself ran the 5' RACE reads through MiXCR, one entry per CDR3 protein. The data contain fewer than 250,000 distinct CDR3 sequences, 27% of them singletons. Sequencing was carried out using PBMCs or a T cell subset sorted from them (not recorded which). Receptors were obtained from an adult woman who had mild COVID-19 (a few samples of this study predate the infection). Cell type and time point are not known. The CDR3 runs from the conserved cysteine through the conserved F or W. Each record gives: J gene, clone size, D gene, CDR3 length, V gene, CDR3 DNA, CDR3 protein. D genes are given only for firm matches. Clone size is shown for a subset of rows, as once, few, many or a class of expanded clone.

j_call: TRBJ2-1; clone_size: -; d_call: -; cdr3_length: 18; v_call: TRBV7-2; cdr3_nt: TGTGCCAGCAGCTTAACCCCCCCACAGGGAGCGGGCTACAATGAGCAGTTCTTC; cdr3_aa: CASSLTPPQGAGYNEQFF
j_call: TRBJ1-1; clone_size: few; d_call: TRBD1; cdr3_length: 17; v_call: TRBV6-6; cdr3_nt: TGTGCCAGCAGTTACCCAAGGACAGGGGGCGCGAACACTGAAGCTTTCTTT; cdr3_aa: CASSYPRTGGANTEAFF
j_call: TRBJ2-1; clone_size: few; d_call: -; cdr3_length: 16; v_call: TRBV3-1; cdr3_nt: TGTGCCAGCAGTTTTAAAGGGGGTATCTCCTACAATGAGCAGTTCTTC; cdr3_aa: CASSFKGGISYNEQFF
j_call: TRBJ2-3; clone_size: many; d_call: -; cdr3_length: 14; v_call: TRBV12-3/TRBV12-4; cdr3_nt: TGTGCCAGCAGCGGATCGGGACGAACAGATACGCAGTATTTT; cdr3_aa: CASSGSGRTDTQYF
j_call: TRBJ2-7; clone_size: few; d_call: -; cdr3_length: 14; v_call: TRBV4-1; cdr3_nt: TGCGCCAGCAGCCAGCGGACTGCTACCTACGAGCAGTACTTC; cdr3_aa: CASSQRTATYEQYF
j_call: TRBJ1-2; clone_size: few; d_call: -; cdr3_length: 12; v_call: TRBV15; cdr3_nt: TGTGCCACCAGCCCCCGCCGCGATGGCTACACCTTC; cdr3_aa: CATSPRRDGYTF
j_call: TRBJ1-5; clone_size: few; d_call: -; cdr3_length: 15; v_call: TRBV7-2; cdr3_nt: TGTGCCAGCAGCTTATACAGGGCTATCACTCAGCCCCAGCATTTT; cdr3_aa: CASSLYRAITQPQHF
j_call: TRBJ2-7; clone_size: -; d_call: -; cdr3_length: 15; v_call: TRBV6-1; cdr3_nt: TGTGCCAGCAGTGAAGAGGTCAGGTTCTCCTACGAGCAGTACTTC; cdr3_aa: CASSEEVRFSYEQYF
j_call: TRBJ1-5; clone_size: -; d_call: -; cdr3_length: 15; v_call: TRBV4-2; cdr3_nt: TGTGCCAGCAGCCAACCGGGGCTAAGCAATCAGCCCCAGCATTTT; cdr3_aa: CASSQPGLSNQPQHF
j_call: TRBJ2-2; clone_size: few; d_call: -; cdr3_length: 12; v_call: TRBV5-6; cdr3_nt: TGTGCGTCGGGCAGGGAGGACGGGGAGCTGTTTTTT; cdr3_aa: CASGREDGELFF
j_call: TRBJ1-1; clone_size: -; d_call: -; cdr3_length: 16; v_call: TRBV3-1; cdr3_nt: TGTGCCAGCAGCCAAGGTCCTCGCTTTTTGAACACTGAAGCTTTCTTT; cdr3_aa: CASSQGPRFLNTEAFF
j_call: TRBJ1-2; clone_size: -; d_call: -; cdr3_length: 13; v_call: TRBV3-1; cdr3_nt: TGTGCCAGCAGCCAAGGGCTGCCGAGGGGCTACACCTTC; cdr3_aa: CASSQGLPRGYTF
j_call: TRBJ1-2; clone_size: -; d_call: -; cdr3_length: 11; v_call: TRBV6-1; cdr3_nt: TGTGCCAGCGATGGGGGCTATGGCTACACCTTC; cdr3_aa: CASDGGYGYTF
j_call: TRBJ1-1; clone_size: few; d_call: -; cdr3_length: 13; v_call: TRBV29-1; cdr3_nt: TGCAGCGTTGGAGTTCGGGTGAACACTGAAGCTTTCTTT; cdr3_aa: CSVGVRVNTEAFF
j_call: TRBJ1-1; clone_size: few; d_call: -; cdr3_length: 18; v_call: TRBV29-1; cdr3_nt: TGCAGCGTTGTTGGGACTACCGACCGATCAACTCTAAACACTGAAGCTTTCTTT; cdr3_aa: CSVVGTTDRSTLNTEAFF
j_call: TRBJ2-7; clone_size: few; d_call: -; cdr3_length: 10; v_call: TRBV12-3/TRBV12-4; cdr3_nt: TGTGCCAGCAGTTTATACGAGCAGTACTTC; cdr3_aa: CASSLYEQYF
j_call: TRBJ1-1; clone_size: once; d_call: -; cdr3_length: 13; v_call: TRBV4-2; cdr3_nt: TGTGCCAGTGTGGGCCAGGCAAACACTGAAGCTTTCTTT; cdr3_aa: CASVGQANTEAFF
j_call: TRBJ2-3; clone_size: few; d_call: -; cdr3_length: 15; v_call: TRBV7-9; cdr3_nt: TGTGCCAGCAGCTTGGCGCTTACCCTCGGAGATACGCAGTATTTT; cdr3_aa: CASSLALTLGDTQYF
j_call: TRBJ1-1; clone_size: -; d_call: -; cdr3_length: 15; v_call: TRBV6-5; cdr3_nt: TGTGCCAGCAGTCGAATCGACAGCGGGAACACTGAAGCTTTCTTT; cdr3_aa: CASSRIDSGNTEAFF
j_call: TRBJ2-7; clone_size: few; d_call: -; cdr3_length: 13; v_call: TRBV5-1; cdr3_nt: TGCGCCAGCAGTCGGGCAGAGTGGTACGAGCAGTACTTC; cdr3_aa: CASSRAEWYEQYF
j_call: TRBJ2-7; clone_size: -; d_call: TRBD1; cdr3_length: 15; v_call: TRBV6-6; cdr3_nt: TGTGCCAGCAGTTGGACGGACAGGGGCTCCTACGAGCAGTACTTC; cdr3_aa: CASSWTDRGSYEQYF
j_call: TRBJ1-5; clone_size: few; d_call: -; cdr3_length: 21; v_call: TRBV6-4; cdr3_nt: TGTGCCAGCAGTCGACGCGTAAGACCAAGAAAGGACAGATATAGCAATCAGCCCCAGCATTTT; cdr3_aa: CASSRRVRPRKDRYSNQPQHF